A selection of T cell receptor beta chains follows, all from one sample in a study of blood T cell repertoires in COVID-19. The repertoire was sequenced with immunoSEQ multiplex PCR; TCRdb's copy has only in-frame clones and lacks some. In the table there are approximately 60,000 clones, about 90% of which are singletons. Sequenced sample: peripheral blood. These receptors were collected from a man between 60 and 70 years old with active or convalescent COVID-19. CDR3s leave out the opening cysteine and the closing phenylalanine or tryptophan. Each record gives: D gene, V gene, J gene, CDR3 protein. The D gene is left open where the match is weak.

>.|TRBV5-5|TRBJ1-6
ASSLAVGGSPLH
>TRBD2|TRBV4-3|TRBJ2-7
ASSPGLAGVYEQY
>TRBD2|TRBV19|TRBJ2-1
ASSLAGAGFEQF
>TRBD1|TRBV28|TRBJ1-1
ASSLYQGAEAF
>TRBD2|TRBV30|TRBJ2-7
AWSPGTSGRYEQY
>TRBD2|TRBV5-1|TRBJ2-3
ASSLISPASGVPRPSTDTQY
>.|TRBV14|TRBJ2-6
ASSHSRGKGANVLT
>.|TRBV11-2|TRBJ1-1
ASSAITGSVEAF
>TRBD1|TRBV18|TRBJ2-2
ASSPRTGGDTGELF
>.|TRBV10-3|TRBJ1-1
AISSEAANTEAF
>.|TRBV9|TRBJ1-2
ASRRGQSNYGYT
>.|TRBV11-2|TRBJ2-3
ASRSNRDPDTQY
>TRBD1|TRBV6-4|TRBJ1-5
ASSGVDRGHGNQPQH
>TRBD2|TRBV7-2|TRBJ2-7
ASSLARLAGYEQY
>.|TRBV7-2|TRBJ1-1
ASSLVTDATTEAF
>.|TRBV10-2|TRBJ2-5
ASSNQETQY
>.|TRBV9|TRBJ2-1
ASSLDQGEASYNEQF
>TRBD1|TRBV9|TRBJ2-2
ASSVGTGWGTGELF
>TRBD1|TRBV27|TRBJ1-1
ASSSLDRGSNTEAF
>TRBD1|TRBV5-1|TRBJ1-1
ASSPGQGDLKNTEAF
>.|TRBV5-8|TRBJ1-1
ASSLYRTLNTEAF
>TRBD1|TRBV5-6|TRBJ2-7
ASSDGQGSYEQY
>.|TRBV5-1|TRBJ1-2
ASSLELGAGGYT
>TRBD1|TRBV4-1|TRBJ2-2
ASSQPGQGVTGELF
>TRBD2|TRBV6-2/TRBV6-3|TRBJ2-7
ASSWASGDSYEQY
>TRBD1|TRBV29-1|TRBJ2-7
SVALRQGAISGDYEQY
>TRBD1|TRBV19|TRBJ1-1
ASTPPRTGDTEAF
>.|TRBV19|TRBJ2-7
ASSIGRAYEQY
>TRBD2|TRBV7-9|TRBJ2-7
ASVQREGLSYEQY
>TRBD1|TRBV30|TRBJ2-7
AHARLKQTGGGLPYEQY
>.|TRBV7-2|TRBJ2-5
ASSSYREEETQY
>.|TRBV3-1/TRBV3-2|TRBJ2-4
ASSPRGSLNIQY
>.|TRBV7-8|TRBJ2-7
ASSQRETSYEQY
>.|TRBV6-6|TRBJ1-3
ASIKGGTESGNTIY
>.|TRBV7-9|TRBJ1-5
ASQNSYSNQPQH
>.|TRBV28|TRBJ1-2
ASSPTGSITINGYT
>.|TRBV5-4|TRBJ2-7
ASSLPHTTYEQY
>TRBD1|TRBV18|TRBJ2-1
ASSPGTTRDRANEQF
>.|TRBV7-9|TRBJ1-1
ASSQGWTEAF
>.|TRBV6-1|TRBJ1-3
ASSARQVNSGNTIY
>.|TRBV15|TRBJ1-2
ATSRDRQTNYGYT
>.|TRBV9|TRBJ1-2
ASSVVYK
>TRBD1|TRBV5-1|TRBJ1-4
ASRRGRTNEKLF
>TRBD1|TRBV6-6|TRBJ2-7
ASSDTGGTYEQY
>TRBD1|TRBV4-1|TRBJ1-2
ASSQAGGGGGYT
>.|TRBV6-5|TRBJ1-2
ASNSWTGNYGYT
>.|TRBV7-3|TRBJ2-5
ASSLTGLGETQY
>TRBD1|TRBV19|TRBJ2-5
ASSIGQGGETQY
>TRBD1|TRBV6-1|TRBJ2-7
ASSAEDRGGSYEQY
>.|TRBV5-1|TRBJ1-3
ASSEGDSGNTIY
>TRBD2|TRBV2|TRBJ2-1
ASTDWTSGGADEQF
>.|TRBV18|TRBJ1-5
ASSPGGTSQPQH
>.|TRBV28|TRBJ1-5
ASSPDRSFNQPQH
>TRBD1|TRBV7-2|TRBJ1-5
ASSQPPGTGYQPQH
>.|TRBV5-1|TRBJ2-2
ASSFRLVNTGELF